This entry describes one TCR beta chain. Its antigen is currently unknown. This record belongs to a study of blood T cells in healthy people across ages. Study summary: About one barcoded TCR beta cDNA was captured per two T cells. The study's findings and limits: Both naive CD4+ cell counts and diversity were greater in long-lived donors than in aged donors.

Each donor was a healthy Caucasian individual from Russia, aged roughly 6 to 90. With 2 bases removed from V and 12 bases from J, the gap between germline ends came to 16 bases. Germline loops: CDR1 SGHTA, CDR2 FQGNSA. The CDR3 extends over 13 amino acids. Sample-barcoded 5' priming and a J-beta primer mix drove a second PCR of about 7 to 11 cycles. MiXCR, run by TCRdb on the 5' RACE reads, gives a single entry per CDR3 protein. The data hold 1.5 million to 2 million distinct CDR3 sequences, with 30% to 40% observed a single time. Sequenced input: blood. The receptor was isolated from a human donor in good health. The chain has TRBV7-2 and TRBJ1-1; no reliable D call. This CDR3 is CASSLLTGWATFF. The CDR3 nucleotides read TGTGCCAGCAGCTTACTAACCGGGTGGGCTACTTTCTTT. The full variable domain, its missing parts supplied by reference TRBV7-2 and TRBJ1-1, is GAGVSQSPSNKVTEKGKDVELRCDPISGHTALYWYRQSLGQGLEFLIYFQGNSAPDKSGLPSDRFSAERTGGSVSTLTIQRTQQEDSAVYLCASSLLTGWATFFGQGTRLTVV.